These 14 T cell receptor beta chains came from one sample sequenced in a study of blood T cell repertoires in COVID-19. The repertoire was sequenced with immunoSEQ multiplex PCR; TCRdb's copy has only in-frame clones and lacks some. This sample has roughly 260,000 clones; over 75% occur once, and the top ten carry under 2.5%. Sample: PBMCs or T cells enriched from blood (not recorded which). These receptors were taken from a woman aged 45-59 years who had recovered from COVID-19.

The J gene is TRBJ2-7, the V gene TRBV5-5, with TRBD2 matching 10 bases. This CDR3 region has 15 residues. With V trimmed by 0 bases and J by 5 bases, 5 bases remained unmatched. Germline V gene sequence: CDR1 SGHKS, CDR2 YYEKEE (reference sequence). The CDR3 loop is CASSLAGTSVHEQYF. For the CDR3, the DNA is TGTGCCAGCAGCTTGGCCGGGACTAGCGTCCACGAGCAGTACTTC.

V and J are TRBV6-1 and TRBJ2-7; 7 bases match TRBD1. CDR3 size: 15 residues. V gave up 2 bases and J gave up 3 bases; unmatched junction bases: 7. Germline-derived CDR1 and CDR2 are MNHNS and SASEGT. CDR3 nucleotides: TGTGCCAGCAGTGAAATGAGGGGGCCCTACTACGAGCAGTACTTC. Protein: CASSEMRGPYYEQYF.

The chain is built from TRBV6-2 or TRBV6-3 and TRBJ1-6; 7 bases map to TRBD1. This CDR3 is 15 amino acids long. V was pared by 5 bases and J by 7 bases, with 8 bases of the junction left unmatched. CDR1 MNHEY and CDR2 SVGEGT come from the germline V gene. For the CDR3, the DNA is TGTGCCAGCAGTCCAAGGGGGACAGCAAATTCACCCCTCCACTTT. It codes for CASSPRGTANSPLHF.

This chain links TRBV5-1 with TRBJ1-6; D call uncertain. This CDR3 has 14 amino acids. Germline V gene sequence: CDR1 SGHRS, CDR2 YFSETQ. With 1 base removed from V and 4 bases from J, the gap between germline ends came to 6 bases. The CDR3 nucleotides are TGCGCCAGCAGCTTGCCACAGTATAATTCACCCCTCCACTTT. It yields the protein CASSLPQYNSPLHF.

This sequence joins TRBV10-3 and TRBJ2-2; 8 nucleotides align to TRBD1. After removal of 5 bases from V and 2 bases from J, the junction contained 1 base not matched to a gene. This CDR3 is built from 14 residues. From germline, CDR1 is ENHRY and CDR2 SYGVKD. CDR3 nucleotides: TGTGCCATCAGTCAGGGGGCTAACACCGGGGAGCTGTTTTTT. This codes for CAISQGANTGELFF.

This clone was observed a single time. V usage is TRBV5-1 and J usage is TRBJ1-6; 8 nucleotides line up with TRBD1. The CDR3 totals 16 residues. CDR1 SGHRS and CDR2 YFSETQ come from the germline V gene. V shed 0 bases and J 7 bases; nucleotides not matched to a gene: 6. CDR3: CASSLGPGTGNSPLHF. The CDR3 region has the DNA TGCGCCAGCAGCTTGGGCCCCGGGACAGGAAATTCACCCCTCCACTTT.

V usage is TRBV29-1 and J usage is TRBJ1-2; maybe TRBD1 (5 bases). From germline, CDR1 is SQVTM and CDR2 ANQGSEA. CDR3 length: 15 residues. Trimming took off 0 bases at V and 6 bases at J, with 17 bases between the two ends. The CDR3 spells CSVEDGIRTHDGYTF. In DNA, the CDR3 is TGCAGCGTTGAAGATGGAATCCGGACACACGATGGCTACACCTTC.

This chain's CDR3 is CASSFSGGSGNTIYF. CDR3 nucleotides: TGTGCCAGCAGCTTCTCGGGGGGGTCTGGAAACACCATATATTTT. The J gene is TRBJ1-3, the V gene TRBV11-2, with D perhaps matching TRBD1 (5 bases). The CDR3 contains 15 residues. Germline CDR1 is SGHAT and CDR2 is FQNNGV. V shed 3 bases and J shed 1 base, with 10 bases lying between them.

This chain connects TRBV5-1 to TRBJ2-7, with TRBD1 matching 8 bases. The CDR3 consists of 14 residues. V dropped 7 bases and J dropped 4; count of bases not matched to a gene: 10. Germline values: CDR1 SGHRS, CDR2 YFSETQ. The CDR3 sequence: CASLPGQGSYEQYF. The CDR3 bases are TGCGCCAGCCTGCCTGGACAGGGAAGTTACGAGCAGTACTTC.

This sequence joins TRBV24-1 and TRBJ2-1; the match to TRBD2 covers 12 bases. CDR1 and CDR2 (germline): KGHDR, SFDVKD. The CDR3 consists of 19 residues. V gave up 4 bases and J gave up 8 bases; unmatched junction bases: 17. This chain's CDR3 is CATSDPPGTSGPPEDEQFF. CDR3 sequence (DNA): TGTGCCACCAGTGACCCTCCTGGGACTAGCGGGCCCCCTGAAGATGAGCAGTTCTTC.

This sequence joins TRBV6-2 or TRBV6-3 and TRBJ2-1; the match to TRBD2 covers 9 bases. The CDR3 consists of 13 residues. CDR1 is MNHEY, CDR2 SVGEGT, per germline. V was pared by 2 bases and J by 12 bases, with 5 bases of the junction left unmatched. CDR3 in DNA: TGTGCCAGCAGTTACGGCGGGAGGGCCGGGCAGTTCTTC. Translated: CASSYGGRAGQFF.

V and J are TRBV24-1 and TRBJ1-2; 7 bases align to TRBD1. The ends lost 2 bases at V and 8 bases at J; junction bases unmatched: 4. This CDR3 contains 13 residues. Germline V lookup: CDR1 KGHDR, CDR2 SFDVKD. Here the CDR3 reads CATSDSTGEGYTF. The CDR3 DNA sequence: TGTGCCACCAGTGATTCTACAGGGGAAGGCTACACCTTC.

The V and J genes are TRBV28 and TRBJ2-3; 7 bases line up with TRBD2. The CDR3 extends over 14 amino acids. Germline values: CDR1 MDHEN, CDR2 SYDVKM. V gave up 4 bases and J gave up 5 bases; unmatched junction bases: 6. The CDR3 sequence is CASSWAGVGDTQYF. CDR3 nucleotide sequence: TGTGCCAGCAGTTGGGCGGGAGTGGGAGATACGCAGTATTTT.

The CDR3 loop is CASSFHTSTGAGSSEGEKLFF. In DNA, the CDR3 is TGCGCCAGCAGCTTCCACACTTCTACAGGGGCTGGATCATCTGAGGGGGAAAAACTGTTTTTT. The gene calls are TRBV5-1 and TRBJ1-4, with 7 bases that match TRBD1. CDR3 length: 21 amino acids. From germline, CDR1 is SGHRS and CDR2 YFSETQ. After removal of 2 bases from V and 8 bases from J, the junction contained 27 bases not matched to a gene.